The source of this TCR beta chain is a study of cytomegalovirus exposure and HLA in healthy donors. As regards this clone: At one end, the junction sequence differs from germline, possibly due to a read error.

CDR3 length: 14 residues. The germline V gene has CDR1 SNHLY and CDR2 FYNNEI. The primer mix had 60 Vbeta and 13 Jbeta primers. The table came from immunoSEQ multiplex PCR; TCRdb's copy has only in-frame clones and leaves some out. In the table there are approximately 140,000 clones, more than 60% of which are singletons. The V and J genes are TRBV2 and TRBJ2-6; the match to TRBD1 covers 11 bases. The sequenced sample was PBMCs. The receptor was derived from a man aged 40-49 years in good health and CMV-seropositive. The CDR3 coding sequence is TGTGCCAGCGGGACAGGGGGAGGGGCCAACGGCCTGACTTTC. Amino acids: CASGTGGGANGLTF.